The text below deals with one T cell receptor beta chain. This clonotype was counted ten times or more. The antigen this receptor binds is unknown. There are no base qualities to consult, and no much larger clone falls within one base. The sample is drawn from a study of glioma-infiltrating T cells (dated by TCRdb to the mid-2010s). At the level of the whole study: The study sequenced TCR alpha- and beta-chain repertoires from glioma tissue, from non-neoplastic brain tissue and from matched peripheral blood mononuclear cells. Each tissue-infiltrating repertoire was compared with the same patient's peripheral blood repertoire to measure divergence between tissue and blood T-cell populations. The paired cohort was made up of three low-grade glioma patients, 7 to 9 primary glioblastoma patients and three non-glioma patients who contributed non-neoplastic brain tissue.

Here is what the overall study found, with its caveats: Group comparisons were based on small numbers of patients: three non-neoplastic, three low-grade glioma and several glioblastoma patients. Tissue and blood shared very few CDR3 sequences, a result attributed to high CDR3 diversity and limited sampling. In non-neoplastic patients, VJ-independent divergence between tissue and blood fell below expectation, whereas in all gliomas, and especially in low-grade gliomas, the divergence rose above expectation.

The iRepertoire nested amplicon-rescue multiplex PCR (arm-PCR) platform was used to amplify TCR alpha and beta CDR3 regions from RNA. The input for one-step reverse transcription and amplification was about 100-450 ng of either tissue mRNA or PBMC total RNA. After bead purification, a secondary multiplex PCR added Illumina adapters, and libraries were gel-purified between 200 and 400 bp. Internal 6-nucleotide barcodes were carried by the libraries and were used for demultiplexing. The libraries were sequenced on an Illumina MiSeq using 2x220 or 2x250 nucleotide paired-end reads. The paper's processing steps were these. Paired reads were merged using FLASH 1.2.11 and were aligned to the GRCh37 human genome using BWA-MEM, after which TRA and TRB reads were extracted. V and J assignment used an IMGT-derived reference of cassette sequences and CDR3 motifs that included pseudogenes. Three-frame translation of reads was performed, and productive CDR3s were defined as those with a C...FGXG motif and no stop codons. Clonotypes were defined as unique combinations of V-J cassette pair and CDR3 amino acid sequence. Reads were filtered by Hamming distance, thresholded by each sample's sequence error rate in mapped regions. TCRdb passed the public sequencing reads through fastp at Q25 and MiXCR, retaining productive beta sequences. Entries that share a CDR3 protein sequence are merged under the most common genes and DNA. TCRdb, not the original authors, processed these V and J calls. The sample table contains tens of thousands of distinct CDR3 sequences; only one count was recorded for 23% of them. Roughly 6.7% of the sample is in the top ten clones.

Per the germline V gene (reference sequence), LNHDA is the CDR1 and SQIVND is the CDR2. The CDR3, from cysteine to phenylalanine, totals 13 residues. The only DNA kept is the CDR3, 39 bases in frame from the first base. Cut back by 8 bases and 7 bases, the V and J ends lie 15 bases apart. Sequenced material: glioma tissue, nonneoplastic brain tissue, or PBMCs (not recorded which). The chain is encoded by TRBV19 joined to TRBJ1-5, and TRBD1 may be the D gene, going by 6 matching bases. The clonotype was recovered from a human donor with low-grade glioma or glioblastoma, undergoing nonglioma brain surgery, or in good health (not recorded which). CDR3 reads: CASSKQGGQPQHF. DNA sequence: TGTGCCAGTTCCAAACAGGGAGGCCAGCCCCAGCATTTT.